This TCR beta chain was sequenced during a study of T cells after yellow fever vaccination. Study observations and caveats: Abundant bulk-derived clonotypes could contaminate FACS-sorted repertoires. Detected again after the booster were most primary-vaccination clones, at 95% to 98% CD4 and nearly 90% CD8.

Conversion of TCR transcripts into cDNA relied on 5'RACE template switching, which added a universal primer site and UMIs. TCRdb re-analysed the 5' RACE reads in MiXCR, keeping a single row per CDR3 protein. The sample lists about 13,000 distinct CDR3 sequences; about 5.3% were seen once. The germline gives CDR1 SNHLY, CDR2 FYNNEI. This CDR3 region has 15 residues. Trimming cost V 6 bases and J 0 bases, with 13 bases left between them. The source material was PBMCs, either bulk or a sorted T-cell subset (CD4+, CD8+, memory, or dextramer-sorted; not recorded which), sampled 45 days after the yellow fever booster vaccination. The chain uses TRBV2 and TRBJ2-3; D is ambiguous. The TCR comes from a man aged 25-45 years who received the YFV17D yellow fever vaccine. This chain's CDR3 is CASSPSALSTDTQYF. CDR3 DNA: TGTGCCAGCAGCCCTAGTGCCCTAAGCACAGATACGCAGTATTTT. Together with reference TRBV2 and TRBJ2-3, the CDR3 gives the full variable domain: EPEVTQTPSHQVTQMGQEVILRCVPISNHLYFYWYRQILGQKVEFLVSFYNNEISEKSEIFDDQFSVERPDGSNFTLKIRSTKLEDSAMYFCASSPSALSTDTQYFGPGTRLTVL.